This T cell receptor beta chain was obtained from a study of siplizumab effects on memory and regulatory T cells. Profiled with immunoSEQ multiplex PCR; TCRdb holds only in-frame clones, not every one. The table includes 80,000 to 130,000 clones, 90% to 95% detected once. The CDR3 consists of 15 residues. Ten or more counts support this clone. The sample consisted of Tregs sorted from blood. The chain is built from TRBV1 and TRBJ2-1; the DNA was not used to check the table's D call, TRBD2. TRBV1 is tagged as a pseudogene. This TCR derives from a human donor in good health. In DNA, the CDR3 is TGCACCAGCAGCCAAGTACTAGCGGATGACAATGAGCAGTTCTTC. As protein: CTSSQVLADDNEQFF.